This T cell receptor beta chain was recovered during a study of blood T cell repertoires in COVID-19. Study summary: Acute and convalescent COVID-19 samples came from the United States, Italy and Spain.

Per the authors' pipeline: Amplification of reference gene primers was used by the study to estimate nucleated cell counts. Data came from immunoSEQ multiplex PCR; TCRdb stores just in-frame clones and leaves some out. D and trimming come from the DNA, and the V and J calls and clone size come from that table. Of over 150,000 clones listed, 65% to 85% are singletons. Seattle-derived patients entered the study during active infection and were followed longitudinally. Germline values: CDR1 MDHEN, CDR2 SYDVKM. This CDR3 spans 11 amino acids. The V gene lost 4 bases and the J gene lost 6 bases, with 7 bases spanning the gap.

The source of this sequence is a middle-aged woman with COVID-19, enrolled during active disease. The chain employs TRBV28 and TRBJ2-7; D is ambiguous. The source material was peripheral blood. The CDR3 DNA reads as TGTGCCAGCAGTTCCAAGCTCGAGCAGTACTTC. Encoded protein: CASSSKLEQYF.